One sample yielded the 3 T cell receptor beta chains listed below, sequenced in a study of technical replicates of blood from several donors. The data were produced by immunoSEQ multiplex PCR, yet TCRdb's version contains in-frame clones alone and is incomplete. The sample shows approximately 87,000 clones, more than 85% of them seen only once. Sequencing used T cells isolated from PBMCs. These receptors originate from a human donor in good health. Some clones in this sample may be carry-over from other donors' samples.

The CDR3 region is CASSFRDRPDTQYF. CDR3 coding DNA: TGTGCCAGCAGTTTCCGGGACAGACCAGATACGCAGTATTTT. V gene TRBV6-5 combines with J gene TRBJ2-3; 7 bases match TRBD1. The CDR3 runs 14 residues. Trimming cost V 4 bases and J 4 bases; bases outside gene matches: 5. Germline V gene lookup returns CDR1 MNHEY and CDR2 SVGAGI.

V and J are TRBV16 and TRBJ1-5; weak D call: TRBD1 (6 bases). From germline, CDR1 is KGHSY and CDR2 FQNENV. Trimming left V 0 bases short and J 5 bases short, with 11 bases between. The CDR3 runs 15 residues. CDR3 nucleotide sequence: TGTGCCAGCAGCCAATCTATCTGGGGGCATCAGCCCCAGCATTTT. Translating gives CASSQSIWGHQPQHF. Based on the CDR3 plus reference TRBV16 and TRBJ1-5, the full variable domain is GEEVAQTPKHLVRGEGQKAKLYCAPIKGHSYVFWYQQVLKNEFKFLISFQNENVFDETGMPKERFSAKCLPNSPCSLEIQATKLEDSAVYFCASSQSIWGHQPQHFGDGTRLSIL.

The chain has TRBV10-1 and TRBJ2-6; D might be TRBD2 (6 bases). The germline V gene has CDR1 WNHNN and CDR2 SYGVQD (reference sequence). Trimming cost V 6 bases and J 0 bases, with 9 bases left between them. CDR3 length equals 15 residues. In nucleotides, the CDR3 is TGCGCCAGCAGCGGGGGTATCTCTGGGGCCAACGTCCTGACTTTC. This translates into CASSGGISGANVLTF.